The sequence of this T cell receptor beta chain was determined in a study of T cell changes during pregnancy in multiple sclerosis. TCRdb keeps only in-frame clones here, not all; method: immunoSEQ multiplex PCR. The data hold about 49,000 clones, with around 94% observed a single time. Germline V gene lookup returns CDR1 LNHDA and CDR2 SQIVND (reference sequence). The CDR3 sequence is 14 residues long. The V and J ends lost 1 base and 6 bases respectively, with 13 bases between them. Sequenced here: CD8+ T cells from peripheral blood mononuclear cells, sampled before pregnancy. The chain joins TRBV19 to TRBJ2-7; D possibly corresponds to TRBD1 (6 bases). The sequence came from a female donor with multiple sclerosis, enrolled in a pregnancy study. DNA of the CDR3: TGTGCCAGTAGTATAGGACAGGACGGGCGCGAGCAGTACTTC. It specifies CASSIGQDGREQYF.